This note documents a single TCR beta chain sequence. Its matching antigen is unknown. This sample was taken from a study of response to subunit inactivated influenza vaccine. General study results and limits: With each seasonal influenza vaccination, the authors suggested, few new T cells are recruited.

One entry per CDR3 protein results from TCRdb running MiXCR on the RT-PCR reads. The profile shows about 300,000 distinct CDR3 sequences, 21% of them singletons. CDR3 length: 14 residues. Trimming took 5 bases from V and 3 from J, leaving 11 bases between them. This specimen was PBMCs from blood, taken around 22 months after vaccination. The source is a man between 50 and 69 years old who received an inactivated influenza vaccine. This sequence joins TRBV12-3 or TRBV12-4 and TRBJ1-5; TRBD1 is a possible D gene (6 bases). The CDR3 spells CASSRGQPNQPQHF. The CDR3 coding sequence is TGTGCCAGCAGTCGAGGACAGCCCAATCAGCCCCAGCATTTT.